Below, 9 T cell receptor beta chains from the same sample are listed, as sequenced in a study of T cell repertoires in cytomegalovirus infection. TCRdb reanalysed the reads using MiXCR and keeps one entry per CDR3 protein. The sample includes about 920,000 distinct CDR3 sequences, roughly 31% of them seen just once. No antigen is known for these receptors. Sequenced material: cultured CD8+ T cells from PBMCs, taken from culture after CMV antigen stimulation. The receptors were gathered from a human donor in good health (CMV status not recorded). Some clones in this sample may be carry-over from other donors' samples.

The gene calls are TRBV14 and TRBJ1-1, with 7 bases matching TRBD1. The length of the CDR3 is 17 residues. The trim removed 0 bases at V and 4 bases at J, leaving 11 bases unmatched. Looked up from germline, CDR1 is SGHDN and CDR2 is FVKESK. CDR3 region: CASSQEERGPLGTEAFF. The CDR3 nucleotides read TGTGCCAGCAGCCAAGAAGAGAGGGGGCCGCTGGGCACTGAAGCTTTCTTT.

This chain uses TRBV6-5 with TRBJ2-7; the D call may be TRBD1 or TRBD2 (5 bases each). This CDR3 is built from 15 residues. Germline V CDR1 and CDR2: MNHEY, SVGAGI. V lost 2 bases and J lost 3, with 14 bases in between. The CDR3 spells CASSYRGFKFYEQYF. The CDR3 region has the DNA TGTGCCAGCAGTTACCGGGGCTTCAAGTTCTACGAGCAGTACTTC.

This clonotype was counted between two and nine times. V gene TRBV7-8 combines with J gene TRBJ1-5; D may be TRBD1 (5 bases). Deletions cut 1 base from V and 6 bases from J, with 13 bases between. Germline assignment: CDR1 SGHVS and CDR2 FQNEAQ. The CDR3 is 15 amino acids. CDR3 residues: CASSLGQGGGQPQHF. In DNA form, the CDR3 reads TGTGCCAGCAGCTTAGGGCAGGGCGGCGGTCAGCCCCAGCATTTT. The whole variable domain, remainder taken from reference TRBV7-8 and TRBJ1-5, is GAGVSQSPRYKVAKRGQDVALRCDPISGHVSLFWYQQALGQGPEFLTYFQNEAQLDKSGLPSDRFFAERPEGSVSTLKIQRTQQEDSAVYLCASSLGQGGGQPQHFGDGTRLSIL.

This clonotype occurred a few times. DNA of the CDR3: TGCGCCAGCAGGCCCGGGACAGCACTCTACGAGCAGTACGTC. Protein sequence: CASRPGTALYEQYV. The chain joins TRBV23-1 to TRBJ2-7, with 7 bases fitting TRBD1. TRBV23-1 falls under the ORF class, with uncertain function. Losses at the gene ends were 6 bases for V and 3 bases for J; bases not matched to a gene: 8. The CDR3 covers 14 residues.

This clonotype was counted only a few times. The chain has TRBV10-3 and TRBJ2-5, with 11 bases aligning to TRBD2. In germline, CDR1 is ENHRY, CDR2 SYGVKD. J gave up 3 bases and V 11 bases, and 5 bases lay outside the gene matches. The CDR3 loop spans 13 amino acids. CDR3 sequence reads: CAAKGLAEETQYF. In nucleotides, the CDR3 is TGTGCCGCGAAGGGACTAGCGGAAGAGACCCAGTACTTC.

This clonotype was counted a few times. This chain links TRBV15 with TRBJ2-7, with D perhaps TRBD1 or TRBD2 (5 bases each). V lost 3 bases and J lost 5, with 17 bases in between. Germline V gene data show CDR1 as LNHNV and CDR2 as YYDKDF (reference sequence). The CDR3 spans 15 residues. This CDR3 reads CATSSSWDGQNEQYF. CDR3 in DNA: TGTGCCACCAGCAGCAGCTGGGACGGGCAGAACGAGCAGTACTTC.

The chain links TRBV5-1 to TRBJ1-2; TRBD1 matches at 7 bases. V lost 4 bases to trimming and J lost 2 bases; unmatched junction nucleotides: 14. The germline V gene has CDR1 SGHRS and CDR2 YFSETQ. The CDR3 sequence is 17 residues long. The CDR3 coding sequence is TGCGCCAGCAGCCAACCGCGACAGGGACAGACAAACTATGGCTACACCTTC. Translating it yields CASSQPRQGQTNYGYTF.

The sample holds a few counts of this clonotype. The rearrangement uses TRBV27 and TRBJ2-1; the D gene could be TRBD1 or TRBD2 (5 bases each). Germline-derived CDR1 and CDR2 are MNHEY and SMNVEV (reference sequence). Trimming left V 6 bases short and J 0 bases short, with 12 bases between. The CDR3 is made up of 15 amino acids. CDR3 sequence reads: CASRPEGLSYNEQFF. The CDR3 nucleotides read TGTGCCAGCAGGCCTGAGGGGCTCTCCTACAATGAGCAGTTCTTC.

V and J are TRBV19 and TRBJ2-1; perhaps TRBD1 as D (6 bases). From germline, CDR1 is LNHDA and CDR2 SQIVND (reference sequence). The CDR3 loop spans 15 amino acids. The V end was cut by 4 bases, the J end by 3 bases, with 13 bases between. For the CDR3, the DNA is TGTGCCAGTAGTACTTTTGGGGACATCTACAATGAGCAGTTCTTC. Its translation is CASSTFGDIYNEQFF.